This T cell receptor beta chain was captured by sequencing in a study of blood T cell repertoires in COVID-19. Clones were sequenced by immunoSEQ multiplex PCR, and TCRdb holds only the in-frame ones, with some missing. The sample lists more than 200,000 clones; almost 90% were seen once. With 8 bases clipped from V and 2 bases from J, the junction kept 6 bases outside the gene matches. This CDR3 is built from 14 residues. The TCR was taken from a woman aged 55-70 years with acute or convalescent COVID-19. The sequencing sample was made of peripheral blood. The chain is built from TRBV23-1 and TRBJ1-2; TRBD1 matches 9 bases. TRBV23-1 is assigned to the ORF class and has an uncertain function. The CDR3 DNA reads TGCGCCAGCCGCCGGACAGGGGCCAACTATGGCTACACCTTC. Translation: CASRRTGANYGYTF.